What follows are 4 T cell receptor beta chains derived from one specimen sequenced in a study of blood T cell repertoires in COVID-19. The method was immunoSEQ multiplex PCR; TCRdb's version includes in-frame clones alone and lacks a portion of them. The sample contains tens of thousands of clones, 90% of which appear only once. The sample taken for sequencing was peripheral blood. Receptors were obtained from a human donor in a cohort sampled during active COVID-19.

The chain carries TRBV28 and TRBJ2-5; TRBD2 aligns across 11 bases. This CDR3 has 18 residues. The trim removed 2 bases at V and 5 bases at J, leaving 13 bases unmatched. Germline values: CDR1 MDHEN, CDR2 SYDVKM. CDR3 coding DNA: TGTGCCAGCAGTTTAGGGAAAACTAGCGGGAGCTTCGGGGAGACCCAGTACTTC. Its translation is CASSLGKTSGSFGETQYF.

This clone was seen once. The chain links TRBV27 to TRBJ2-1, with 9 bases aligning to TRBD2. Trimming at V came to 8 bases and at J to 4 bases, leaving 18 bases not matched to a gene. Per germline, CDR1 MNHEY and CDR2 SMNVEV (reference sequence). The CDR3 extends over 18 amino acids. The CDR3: CASRRQIPGLAEYNEQFF. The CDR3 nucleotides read TGTGCCAGCCGTCGACAGATCCCGGGACTAGCTGAATACAATGAGCAGTTCTTC.

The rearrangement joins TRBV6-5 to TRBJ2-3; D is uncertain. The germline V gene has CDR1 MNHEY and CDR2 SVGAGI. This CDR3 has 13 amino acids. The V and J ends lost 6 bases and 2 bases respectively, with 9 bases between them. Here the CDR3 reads CASSRGFTDTQYF. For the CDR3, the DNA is TGTGCCAGCAGCCGAGGTTTCACAGATACGCAGTATTTT.

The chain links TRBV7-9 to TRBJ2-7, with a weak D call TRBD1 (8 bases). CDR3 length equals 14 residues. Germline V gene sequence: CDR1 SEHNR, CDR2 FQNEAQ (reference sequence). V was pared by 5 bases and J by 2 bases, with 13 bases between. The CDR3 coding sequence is TGTGCCAGCAGCCAACAGGGGGGGGCCTACGAGCAGTACTTC. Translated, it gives CASSQQGGAYEQYF.